The 15 T cell receptor beta chains presented below share a single source sample, sequenced in a study of T-cell memory formation after mild COVID-19. Each CDR3 protein is one row after TCRdb ran MiXCR on the 5' RACE reads. The repertoire holds 160,000 or so distinct CDR3 sequences, with around a third as singletons. Sequenced sample: PBMCs or a T cell subset sorted from them (not recorded which). The receptors were sampled from an adult woman who had mild COVID-19 (a few samples of this study predate the infection). Cell type and time point are not known.

This clonotype was detected a few times. The rearrangement uses TRBV10-3 and TRBJ2-1; D is possibly TRBD1 (6 bases). The germline V and J ends were trimmed by 6 bases and 6 bases, with 9 bases remaining between them. Germline V gene data show CDR1 as ENHRY and CDR2 as SYGVKD. This CDR3 comprises 12 residues. Here the CDR3 reads CAISGQSNEQFF. In DNA form, the CDR3 reads TGTGCCATCAGCGGACAGAGCAATGAGCAGTTCTTC.

The chain links TRBV7-3 to TRBJ2-5, with TRBD1 matching 8 bases. Trimming cost V 5 bases and J 1 base; bases outside gene matches: 6. This CDR3 is built from 15 residues. The germline V gene has CDR1 SGHTA and CDR2 FQGTGA. The CDR3 loop is CASSKQTGAQETQYF. In nucleotides, the CDR3 is TGTGCCAGCAGCAAACAGACAGGGGCCCAAGAGACCCAGTACTTC.

The chain employs TRBV11-2 and TRBJ2-5; 8 bases are shared with TRBD2. Germline-derived CDR1 and CDR2 are SGHAT and FQNNGV. After removal of 2 bases from V and 1 base from J, the junction contained 6 bases not matched to a gene. There are 16 residues in the CDR3. The CDR3 coding sequence is TGTGCCAGCAGCTTAAGACCCCTAGCGGGCCAAGAGACCCAGTACTTC. It specifies CASSLRPLAGQETQYF.

The chain has TRBV27 and TRBJ2-7; 10 nucleotides align to TRBD2. Germline V CDR1 and CDR2: MNHEY, SMNVEV (reference sequence). Trimming at V came to 6 bases and at J to 3 bases, leaving 5 bases not matched to a gene. There are 14 residues in the CDR3. DNA for the CDR3: TGTGCCAGCAGCCTGAGACTAGCGGGCTACGAGCAGTACTTC. Encoded protein: CASSLRLAGYEQYF.

The gene calls are TRBV13 and TRBJ1-3; D uncertain. Germline V gives CDR1 PRHDT, CDR2 FYEKMQ (reference sequence). V lost 1 base and J 4 bases, leaving 2 bases between the germline ends. The CDR3 totals 12 residues. In nucleotides, the CDR3 is TGTGCCAGCAGCTTAGAGGGAAACACCATATATTTT. As protein: CASSLEGNTIYF.

This clonotype was detected only a few times. The chain carries TRBV20-1 and TRBJ2-7; possibly TRBD1 for D (5 bases). Trimming cost V 6 bases and J 1 base, with 16 bases left between them. Germline V gene sequence: CDR1 DFQATT, CDR2 SNEGSKA (reference sequence). CDR3 length: 14 amino acids. DNA for the CDR3: TGCAGTGCGATCCAATTGACAGAATCCTACGAGCAGTACTTC. Amino acids: CSAIQLTESYEQYF.

The V and J genes are TRBV6-5 and TRBJ1-2; TRBD1 agrees at 8 bases. The junction had 7 bases not matched to a gene; V was cut back by 5 bases and J by 2 bases. This CDR3 is built from 15 residues. The germline CDR1 and CDR2 sequences are MNHEY and SVGAGI. The CDR3 DNA sequence: TGTGCCAGCAGTACCCCGACAGGGGAAAACTATGGCTACACCTTC. The encoded protein is CASSTPTGENYGYTF.

This chain connects TRBV24-1 to TRBJ2-1; 9 nucleotides line up with TRBD1. The germline gives CDR1 KGHDR, CDR2 SFDVKD. The CDR3 covers 14 residues. J lost 3 bases, V lost 4 bases, and 0 bases had no gene match. DNA of the CDR3: TGTGCCACCAGTGAGACAGGGGGCTACAATGAGCAGTTCTTC. Protein: CATSETGGYNEQFF.

This clonotype was observed a handful of times. V usage is TRBV20-1 and J usage is TRBJ2-1, with TRBD2 identical over 8 bases. J lost 6 bases, V lost 3 bases, and 10 bases had no gene match. The CDR3 is 15 amino acids. Germline assignment: CDR1 DFQATT and CDR2 SNEGSKA (reference sequence). The CDR3 here is CSASAIAGPSNEQFF. The DNA for the CDR3 is TGCAGTGCTAGTGCAATAGCGGGACCTAGCAATGAGCAGTTCTTC.

The V gene is TRBV6-5, the J gene TRBJ2-1; TRBD1 aligns across 7 bases. The CDR3 consists of 15 residues. Trimming took 6 bases from V and 6 from J; bases not matched to a gene: 11. The germline V gene has CDR1 MNHEY and CDR2 SVGAGI. Here the CDR3 reads CASSLDREGINEQFF. The CDR3 DNA sequence: TGTGCCAGCAGCCTAGACAGGGAAGGAATCAATGAGCAGTTCTTC.

This clonotype was counted a few times. The CDR3 sequence: CSAETSGRTYEQYF. Here the CDR3 DNA reads TGCAGTGCCGAGACTAGCGGGAGGACCTACGAGCAGTACTTC. The chain recombines TRBV20-1 with TRBJ2-7, with 13 positions matching TRBD2. The CDR3 covers 14 residues. Looked up from germline, CDR1 is DFQATT and CDR2 is SNEGSKA (reference sequence). Germline trimming cut 6 bases from V and 2 bases from J; bases unmatched to any gene: 4.

This clonotype was observed a few times. This chain uses TRBV12-3 or TRBV12-4 with TRBJ1-1; TRBD1 matches 7 bases. V dropped 5 bases and J dropped 1; count of bases not matched to a gene: 7. This CDR3 is built from 15 residues. The CDR3 DNA follows: TGTGCCAGCAGTACCCCGGGACAGACGAACACTGAAGCTTTCTTT. It codes for CASSTPGQTNTEAFF.

This clonotype was seen a few times. This rearrangement joins TRBV5-1 to TRBJ2-1; TRBD2 aligns across 10 bases. This CDR3 is built from 15 residues. J gave up 7 bases and V 4 bases, and 8 bases lay outside the gene matches. Per germline, CDR1 SGHRS and CDR2 YFSETQ. CDR3 sequence (DNA): TGCGCCAGCAGCAAAAGCGGGGGGGCCCAGAATGAGCAGTTCTTC. Its protein product is CASSKSGGAQNEQFF.

V and J are TRBV7-2 and TRBJ2-1; the match to TRBD2 covers 8 bases. Per the germline V gene, CDR1 is SGHTA and CDR2 is FQGNSA. V shed 1 base, J shed 7 bases, and the junction held 6 bases outside the gene matches. The CDR3 extends over 15 amino acids. The CDR3 loop reads CASSLGGSGGNEQFF. Here the CDR3 DNA reads TGTGCCAGCAGCTTAGGGGGTTCGGGAGGGAATGAGCAGTTCTTC.

The J gene is TRBJ2-7, the V gene TRBV4-3, with TRBD2 matching over 7 bases. The CDR3 is 14 amino acids. Germline loops: CDR1 LGHNA, CDR2 YSLEER. V shed 0 bases and J 1 base; nucleotides not matched to a gene: 0. The CDR3 loop is CASSQERESYEQYF. The CDR3 coding sequence is TGCGCCAGCAGCCAAGAGCGGGAGTCCTACGAGCAGTACTTC.